This TCR beta chain was captured in a study of blood T cell repertoires in COVID-19. Grouping used clinical history reported by participants in a survey and questionnaire. Original analysis: Amplification from reference gene primers served as the basis for estimated nucleated cell counts. Method: immunoSEQ multiplex PCR; TCRdb's copy keeps in-frame clones and lacks some. D and trimming come from the DNA, and the V and J calls and clone size come from that table. The table lists 110,000 to 150,000 clones, approximately 84% of them singletons. The V end was cut by 4 bases, the J end by 4 bases, with 17 bases between. CDR3 length: 15 amino acids. Germline CDR1 is SGHRS and CDR2 is YFSETQ.

The rearrangement uses TRBV5-1 and TRBJ1-1; no firm D call. Material for sequencing was PBMCs or T cells enriched from blood (not recorded which). The TCR comes from a man aged 40-55 years with acute COVID-19. CDR3 bases: TGCGCCAGCAGCGAATTGCCTGGCGAGGGCACTGAAGCTTTCTTT. It yields the protein CASSELPGEGTEAFF.